This section outlines one T cell receptor (beta chain) sequence together with its context. The source of the sample is a study of cytomegalovirus exposure and HLA in healthy donors. 60 Vbeta and 13 Jbeta primers were used in PCR. Sequencing was performed with immunoSEQ multiplex PCR; in TCRdb, only in-frame clones are kept and a portion is missing. The top ten hold about 1.8% of the sample, which has approximately 180,000 clones, around 81% seen once. This TCR was sampled from a man aged 18 to 30 in good health and CMV-seronegative. Sequencing was carried out using PBMCs.

CDR3 sequence (DNA): TGTGCCAGCAATGGGGGCAGGGGGCCCACTGAGCAGTTCTTC. Translated: CASNGGRGPTEQFF. This chain uses TRBV6-6 with TRBJ2-1, with TRBD1 identical over 8 bases. The V gene end was trimmed by 7 bases and the J gene end by 9 bases; junction bases not matched to a gene: 11. The CDR3 loop spans 14 amino acids. Germline assignment: CDR1 MNHNY and CDR2 SVGAGI (reference sequence).